A single sample is the source of the 17 T cell receptor beta chains below, sequenced in a study of blood T cell repertoires in COVID-19 (TCRdb year 2020). The library was generated by the immunoSEQ multiplex PCR assay. TCRdb re-hosts the immuneACCESS table, in-frame sequences only. Its copies lack some clones; in the studies checked, an unresolved V gene accounts for under half of them, and the cause for the rest is not known. The sample has 300,000 to 450,000 clones on record, about 85% of them singletons. The top ten constitute approximately 3.7% of the sample. Sequencing was carried out using peripheral blood. All receptors derive from a woman aged 18-29 years with acute or convalescent COVID-19.

The rearrangement links TRBV5-1 to TRBJ2-1; TRBD2 matches 14 bases. The CDR3 extends over 18 amino acids. The germline V gene has CDR1 SGHRS and CDR2 YFSETQ. V shed 4 bases and J 1 base; nucleotides not matched to a gene: 7. The CDR3 loop reads CASSPGLAGVRSYNEQFF. For the CDR3, the DNA is TGCGCCAGCAGCCCGGGACTAGCGGGAGTTCGGTCCTACAATGAGCAGTTCTTC.

The rearrangement joins TRBV5-4 to TRBJ2-7, with 12 bases fitting TRBD1. CDR1 and CDR2 from the germline V gene are SGHNT and YYREEE (reference sequence). Trimming took 3 bases from V and 0 from J; bases not matched to a gene: 16. The length of the CDR3 is 20 residues. The CDR3 DNA reads as TGTGCCAGCAGCTCCCCGACCGGGACAGGGGGCGCATCTAGCTCCTACGAGCAGTACTTC. It translates to CASSSPTGTGGASSSYEQYF. Full variable domain (missing parts from reference TRBV5-4 and TRBJ2-7): ETGVTQSPTHLIKTRGQQVTLRCSSQSGHNTVSWYQQALGQGPQFIFQYYREEENGRGNFPPRFSGLQFPNYSSELNVNALELDDSALYLCASSSPTGTGGASSSYEQYFGPGTRLTVT.

The rearrangement links TRBV5-1 to TRBJ2-1, with D uncertain. The CDR3 has 15 residues. Germline V gene sequence: CDR1 SGHRS, CDR2 YFSETQ. V dropped 3 bases and J dropped 8 bases, with 18 bases sitting between them. CDR3 region: CASSSGSNSFDEQFF. As DNA, the CDR3 is TGCGCCAGCAGCTCCGGTTCGAATAGCTTCGATGAGCAGTTCTTC.

The rearrangement links TRBV18 to TRBJ2-2; D remains ambiguous. This CDR3 is 14 amino acids long. Between the trimmed V and J ends, which lost 2 bases and 7 bases, there was a span of 11 bases. Per germline, CDR1 KGHSH and CDR2 LQKENI. In DNA form, the CDR3 reads TGTGCCAGCTCACCAGAGCCCTCGGGCGGGGAGCTGTTTTTT. This translates into CASSPEPSGGELFF.

The chain is built from TRBV27 and TRBJ2-5; maybe TRBD1 (5 bases). This CDR3 contains 14 residues. V shed 1 base and J shed 4 bases, with 10 bases lying between them. Per the germline V gene, CDR1 is MNHEY and CDR2 is SMNVEV (reference sequence). The CDR3 spells CASSLFQGVETQYF. CDR3 sequence (DNA): TGTGCCAGCAGTTTATTTCAGGGTGTAGAGACCCAGTACTTC.

This chain joins TRBV5-4 and TRBJ2-3, with 15 bases matching TRBD2. Losses at the gene ends were 3 bases for V and 4 bases for J; bases not matched to a gene: 0. Looked up from germline, CDR1 is SGHNT and CDR2 is YYREEE (reference sequence). This CDR3 contains 15 residues. CDR3 amino acids: CASSWTSGGADTQYF. The CDR3 DNA reads TGTGCCAGCAGCTGGACTAGCGGGGGGGCAGATACGCAGTATTTT.

The genes are TRBV2 and TRBJ2-1; D gene unclear. CDR1 is SNHLY and CDR2 is FYNNEI in the germline V gene. This CDR3 spans 12 amino acids. Trimming stripped 5 bases from V and 2 bases from J, with 4 bases between. The DNA of the CDR3 is TGTGCCAGCAGTCGGGCCTACAATGAGCAGTTCTTC. It encodes CASSRAYNEQFF.

J is TRBJ2-1 and V is TRBV6-2 or TRBV6-3; 13 bases match TRBD2. V was pared by 2 bases and J by 14 bases, with 0 bases of the junction left unmatched. The CDR3 runs 12 residues. Germline V gives CDR1 MNHEY, CDR2 SVGEGT. CDR3 protein: CASSYTSGREFF. The CDR3 DNA reads as TGTGCCAGCAGTTACACTAGCGGGAGGGAGTTCTTC.

The chain recombines TRBV23-1 with TRBJ1-2; TRBD1 aligns across 10 bases. TRBV23-1 is labeled an ORF, and its function is uncertain. Trimming cost V 4 bases and J 6 bases; bases outside gene matches: 11. The CDR3 runs 16 residues. CDR3 coding DNA: TGCGCCAGCAGTCCAAAGACAGGGGGCGTTAAGGATGGCTACACCTTC. This gives the protein CASSPKTGGVKDGYTF.

This chain uses TRBV10-3 with TRBJ2-4; TRBD2 matches at 7 bases. J was trimmed by 3 bases and V by 0 bases; bases with no gene match: 8. The length of the CDR3 is 17 residues. Per the germline V gene, CDR1 is ENHRY and CDR2 is SYGVKD. CDR3 coding DNA: TGTGCCATCAGTGAGTCGACGGGGGGACTGGGCAAAAACATTCAGTACTTC. Translated, it gives CAISESTGGLGKNIQYF.

The chain employs TRBV5-4 and TRBJ2-1, with TRBD1 matching 7 bases. V dropped 7 bases and J dropped 0; count of bases not matched to a gene: 10. The CDR3 has 16 amino acids. Germline loops: CDR1 SGHNT, CDR2 YYREEE (reference sequence). The CDR3 DNA sequence: TGTGCCAGCGGCTCTAACAGGGGCGGCTCCTACAATGAGCAGTTCTTC. It translates to CASGSNRGGSYNEQFF. The whole variable domain, remainder taken from reference TRBV5-4 and TRBJ2-1, is ETGVTQSPTHLIKTRGQQVTLRCSSQSGHNTVSWYQQALGQGPQFIFQYYREEENGRGNFPPRFSGLQFPNYSSELNVNALELDDSALYLCASGSNRGGSYNEQFFGPGTRLTVL.

The V and J genes are TRBV27 and TRBJ1-2, with unresolved D. V lost 0 bases, J lost 4 bases, and 6 bases lay in between. This CDR3 is 13 amino acids long. Germline loops: CDR1 MNHEY, CDR2 SMNVEV (reference sequence). This chain's CDR3 is CASSLSATYGYTF. For the CDR3, the DNA is TGTGCCAGCAGTTTATCAGCTACCTATGGCTACACCTTC.

This chain uses TRBV11-2 with TRBJ2-1; 8 bases line up with TRBD2. The CDR3 length is 17 residues. Germline V gene data show CDR1 as SGHAT and CDR2 as FQNNGV. The J segment lost 5 bases and the V segment lost 5 bases, leaving 14 bases of the junction unmatched. CDR3: CASSPRTPAGGNNEQFF. The CDR3, as DNA: TGTGCCAGCAGCCCGAGAACCCCTGCGGGAGGAAACAATGAGCAGTTCTTC.

CDR3 coding DNA: TGTGCCAGCAGCTGGGGACTCCCATTATACGAGCAGTACTTC. It specifies CASSWGLPLYEQYF. V gene TRBV5-6 combines with J gene TRBJ2-7; D is perhaps TRBD2 (6 bases). Trimming shortened V by 3 bases and J by 4 bases, and 14 bases separated the two germline ends. The CDR3 is 14 residues long. CDR1 SGHDT and CDR2 YYEEEE come from the germline V gene.

The table lists this clone with a count of one. J is TRBJ2-5 and V is TRBV4-2; 10 positions match TRBD2. CDR3 length equals 17 residues. The germline V gene has CDR1 LGHNA and CDR2 YNFKEQ. V gave up 2 bases and J gave up 5 bases; unmatched junction bases: 11. As DNA, the CDR3 is TGTGCCAGCAGCCAACTTTCCGAGAGCGGGGGGGCGGAGACCCAGTACTTC. Translation gives CASSQLSESGGAETQYF.

The chain uses TRBV18 and TRBJ2-2; D is ambiguous. V shed 3 bases and J shed 0 bases, with 14 bases lying between them. This CDR3 has 17 amino acids. Germline CDR1 is KGHSH and CDR2 is LQKENI. In DNA form, the CDR3 reads TGTGCCAGCTCACCCTTCAACGTGCGGACGAACACCGGGGAGCTGTTTTTT. Residues: CASSPFNVRTNTGELFF.

CDR3 DNA sequence: TGTGCCAGCAGCTTAGACGGAGGGAGGAGGGACGAGCAGTACTTC. The encoded protein is CASSLDGGRRDEQYF. The chain links TRBV7-3 to TRBJ2-7; D possibly corresponds to TRBD2 (6 bases). Germline CDR1 and CDR2: SGHTA and FQGTGA. This CDR3 has 15 residues. V dropped 2 bases and J dropped 5 bases, with 16 bases sitting between them.